This T cell receptor (beta chain) derives from a study of patients with pleural tuberculosis. This CDR3 spans 13 amino acids. Germline-derived CDR1 and CDR2 are LNHDA and SQIVND (reference sequence). V was trimmed by 10 bases and J by 5 bases, leaving 17 bases between them. This clonotype was observed a single time. TCRdb re-called the reads through MiXCR, storing one row per CDR3 protein. The sample lists some 48,000 distinct CDR3 sequences, about 7.9% occurring once. The chain has TRBV19 and TRBJ2-5; D remains unclear. The clonotype comes from a human donor with pleural tuberculosis. The CDR3 nucleotides are TGTGCCACCCTGGGATCGTCCTTCGAGACCCAGTACTTC. Amino acids: CATLGSSFETQYF.